Below are 20 T cell receptor beta chains sequenced from a single sample in a study of technical replicates of blood from several donors. The method was immunoSEQ multiplex PCR; TCRdb's version includes in-frame clones alone and lacks a portion of them. The sample consists of 44,000 or so clones, 90% to 95% of them appearing once. Sequencing was carried out using PBMCs. The receptor set was obtained from a human donor in good health. Some clones in this sample may be carry-over from other donors' samples.

This clone was seen once. This CDR3 reads CATSVASGPYEQYF. CDR3 coding DNA: TGTGCCACCAGCGTTGCTAGCGGGCCTTACGAGCAGTACTTC. This chain links TRBV15 with TRBJ2-7; TRBD2 aligns across 8 bases. J was trimmed by 4 bases and V by 5 bases; bases with no gene match: 7. Germline CDR1 is LNHNV and CDR2 is YYDKDF (reference sequence). There are 14 residues in the CDR3.

V usage is TRBV2 and J usage is TRBJ2-1; 7 bases are shared with TRBD2. CDR1 is SNHLY, CDR2 FYNNEI, per germline. V trimming: 6 bases; J trimming: 6 bases; junction bases outside the gene matches: 14. CDR3 length equals 16 residues. CDR3 sequence reads: CASRTLGTIRTNEQFF. In nucleotides, the CDR3 is TGTGCCAGCAGGACTCTCGGGACTATCCGGACCAATGAGCAGTTCTTC.

The chain combines TRBV7-2 with TRBJ2-7; the D is unclear. CDR3 length equals 12 residues. V lost 1 base and J lost 2, with 3 bases in between. Germline V lookup: CDR1 SGHTA, CDR2 FQGNSA. For the CDR3, the DNA is TGTGCCAGCAGCTTAGTTACCTACGAGCAGTACTTC. Its translation is CASSLVTYEQYF.

This rearrangement joins TRBV30 to TRBJ2-2; 8 nucleotides align to TRBD1. The CDR3 runs to 15 residues. The germline V gene encodes CDR1 GTSNPN and CDR2 SVGIG (reference sequence). Trimming removed 3 bases from V and 5 bases from J; junction bases left unmatched: 8. CDR3 nucleotides: TGTGCCTGGAGCGGCAGGGGGCGTGAGACCGGGGAGCTGTTTTTT. It is translated as CAWSGRGRETGELFF.

The V and J genes are TRBV5-1 and TRBJ1-2, with 10 bases lining up with TRBD1. Unmatched junction bases numbered 2, after V lost 4 bases and J lost 5 bases. This CDR3 region has 13 residues. Germline V gives CDR1 SGHRS, CDR2 YFSETQ. CDR3 region: CASSRTGGYGYTF. The CDR3 coding sequence is TGCGCCAGCAGCAGGACAGGGGGGTATGGCTACACCTTC.

V and J are TRBV5-1 and TRBJ1-2, with 8 positions matching TRBD1. With 3 bases clipped from V and 3 bases from J, the junction kept 4 bases outside the gene matches. The CDR3 contains 14 residues. Germline CDR1 SGHRS, CDR2 YFSETQ. CDR3 bases: TGCGCCAGCAGCTCCTCGACAGGGGACTATGGCTACACCTTC. It encodes CASSSSTGDYGYTF.

This chain joins TRBV5-1 and TRBJ2-1, with 9 bases lining up with TRBD2. This CDR3 comprises 15 residues. CDR1 and CDR2 from the germline V gene are SGHRS and YFSETQ. J gave up 4 bases and V 4 bases, and 6 bases lay outside the gene matches. CDR3 region: CASSALAGLYNEQFF. The DNA for the CDR3 is TGCGCCAGCAGCGCCCTAGCGGGGCTGTACAATGAGCAGTTCTTC.

This chain uses TRBV4-2 with TRBJ2-1; 11 bases are a match to TRBD2. V dropped 8 bases and J dropped 4; count of bases not matched to a gene: 4. CDR1 is LGHNA, CDR2 YNFKEQ, per germline. This CDR3 contains 14 residues. The CDR3 here is CASSGLAAYNEQFF. CDR3 DNA: TGTGCCAGCTCGGGACTAGCGGCATACAATGAGCAGTTCTTC.

The gene calls are TRBV5-1 and TRBJ2-5; TRBD1 agrees at 7 bases. The trim removed 3 bases at V and 0 bases at J, leaving 2 bases unmatched. The CDR3 loop spans 14 amino acids. Germline loops: CDR1 SGHRS, CDR2 YFSETQ. As DNA, the CDR3 is TGCGCCAGCAGCTCGACAGGGAACCAAGAGACCCAGTACTTC. This encodes CASSSTGNQETQYF.

The rearrangement links TRBV28 to TRBJ2-1; possible D gene TRBD2, 6 bases. CDR3 length: 10 amino acids. V was shortened by 8 bases and J by 12 bases, with 11 bases between the two germline ends. Germline loops: CDR1 MDHEN, CDR2 SYDVKM. CDR3 coding DNA: TGTGCCAGCCGGGGGACCGCGCAGTTCTTC. This encodes CASRGTAQFF.

The chain joins TRBV7-2 to TRBJ1-2, with D perhaps TRBD1 (5 bases). V shed 6 bases and J shed 2 bases, with 16 bases lying between them. Germline CDR1 reads SGHTA; CDR2 reads FQGNSA. The CDR3 totals 15 residues. The CDR3 DNA reads TGTGCCAGCAGTATTACTCAGGGTTGGAACTATGGCTACACCTTC. Amino acid sequence: CASSITQGWNYGYTF.

This clone came up once. The chain employs TRBV7-7 and TRBJ1-1, with D perhaps matching TRBD1 (5 bases). The germline gives CDR1 SSHAT, CDR2 FNYEAQ (reference sequence). The V gene lost 5 bases and the J gene lost 1 base, with 20 bases spanning the gap. CDR3 length: 17 amino acids. As DNA, the CDR3 is TGTGCCAGCAGCCGCCCACTTAAGGTCCAGGGGAACACTGAAGCTTTCTTT. The encoded protein is CASSRPLKVQGNTEAFF. Complete variable domain (other parts from reference TRBV7-7 and TRBJ1-1): GAGVSQSPRYKVTKRGQDVTLRCDPISSHATLYWYQQALGQGPEFLTYFNYEAQPDKSGLPSDRFSAERPEGSISTLTIQRTEQRDSAMYRCASSRPLKVQGNTEAFFGQGTRLTVV.

The gene calls are TRBV7-9 and TRBJ1-1, with a tentative D call TRBD1 (6 bases). V gave up 5 bases and J gave up 1 base, with 14 bases separating them. CDR3 size: 15 residues. Germline V gives CDR1 SEHNR, CDR2 FQNEAQ (reference sequence). The CDR3 protein is CASSRRGQQNTEAFF. CDR3 DNA: TGTGCCAGCAGCCGCAGAGGACAGCAGAACACTGAAGCTTTCTTT.

The CDR3 loop reads CASSSGSRYNEQFF. The CDR3 DNA is TGTGCCAGCAGCAGCGGGAGTCGCTACAATGAGCAGTTCTTC. V and J are TRBV25-1 and TRBJ2-1; 8 bases map to TRBD2. This CDR3 spans 14 amino acids. Germline assignment: CDR1 MGHDK and CDR2 SYGVNS. Trimming at V came to 6 bases and at J to 3 bases, leaving 4 bases not matched to a gene. The whole variable domain, filled in from reference TRBV25-1 and TRBJ2-1, reads EADIYQTPRYLVIGTGKKITLECSQTMGHDKMYWYQQDPGMELHLIHYSYGVNSTEKGDLSSESTVSRIRTEHFPLTLESARPSHTSQYLCASSSGSRYNEQFFGPGTRLTVL.

The sample holds one count of this clone. The V gene is TRBV6-1, the J gene TRBJ1-2; 12 bases are a match to TRBD1. The CDR3 consists of 15 residues. Germline CDR1 MNHNS, CDR2 SASEGT. J lost 6 bases, V lost 1 base, and 3 bases had no gene match. The CDR3 sequence: CASSEGGQGANGYTF. The CDR3 bases are TGTGCCAGCAGTGAAGGGGGACAGGGGGCTAATGGCTACACCTTC.

The genes are TRBV10-3 and TRBJ1-1, with D tentatively TRBD1 (5 bases). This CDR3 has 13 residues. Deletions cut 5 bases from V and 1 base from J, with 8 bases between. Germline V CDR1 and CDR2: ENHRY, SYGVKD. CDR3 nucleotides: TGTGCCATCAGTCAGACAGAGAACACTGAAGCTTTCTTT. Translated: CAISQTENTEAFF.

The gene calls are TRBV6-5 and TRBJ1-5, with TRBD1 matching 7 bases. V lost 2 bases to trimming and J lost 1 base; unmatched junction nucleotides: 2. The CDR3 runs 15 residues. Germline CDR1 reads MNHEY; CDR2 reads SVGAGI. CDR3 region: CASSYRGQSNQPQHF. The CDR3 bases are TGTGCCAGCAGTTACAGGGGGCAGAGCAATCAGCCCCAGCATTTT.

This chain links TRBV10-3 with TRBJ2-6, with D tentatively TRBD1 (6 bases). The CDR3 totals 16 residues. CDR1 and CDR2 from the germline V gene are ENHRY and SYGVKD. Trimming took off 7 bases at V and 0 bases at J, with 13 bases between the two ends. CDR3 DNA: TGTGCCATCAAGGCAGGGGTAAACTCTGGGGCCAACGTCCTGACTTTC. Protein sequence: CAIKAGVNSGANVLTF.

The rearrangement uses TRBV5-1 and TRBJ1-5, with 9 bases aligning to TRBD1. J lost 1 base, V lost 5 bases, and 1 base had no gene match. The CDR3 is made up of 14 amino acids. The germline V gene encodes CDR1 SGHRS and CDR2 YFSETQ. This CDR3 reads CASSGTGSNQPQHF. The CDR3 nucleotides read TGCGCCAGCAGTGGGACAGGGAGCAATCAGCCCCAGCATTTT.

The rearrangement joins TRBV7-2 to TRBJ1-2, with TRBD1 matching over 7 bases. Germline-derived CDR1 and CDR2 are SGHTA and FQGNSA. The trim removed 1 base at V and 4 bases at J, leaving 6 bases unmatched. This CDR3 has 15 amino acids. This CDR3 reads CASSLESQGGYGYTF. CDR3 nucleotide sequence: TGTGCCAGCAGCTTAGAGTCCCAGGGGGGCTATGGCTACACCTTC.